Below are 22 T cell receptor beta chains sequenced from a single sample in a study of cytomegalovirus exposure and HLA in healthy donors. Both 60 Vbeta primers and 13 Jbeta primers went into the PCR. Clones were sequenced by immunoSEQ multiplex PCR, and TCRdb holds only the in-frame ones, with some missing. The table records 100,000 to 150,000 clones, around 78% of them present only once. Sequencing was carried out using PBMCs. The receptors come from a woman under 30 in good health and CMV-seronegative.

The rearrangement uses TRBV7-7 and TRBJ2-7; the D gene is possibly TRBD1 (5 bases). This CDR3 has 16 amino acids. V shed 2 bases and J shed 2 bases, with 16 bases lying between them. Germline CDR1 SSHAT, CDR2 FNYEAQ (reference sequence). Written as DNA, the CDR3 is TGTGCCAGCAGCTTAAGCAGCCAGGGAACAACCTACGAGCAGTACTTC. It is translated as CASSLSSQGTTYEQYF.

CDR3 sequence reads: CASSEGTGMSWGNTIYF. DNA for the CDR3: TGTGCCAGCAGTGAAGGGACAGGGATGTCGTGGGGAAACACCATATATTTT. This sequence joins TRBV6-1 and TRBJ1-3; 8 bases are shared with TRBD1. V dropped 1 base and J dropped 4; count of bases not matched to a gene: 9. The CDR3 spans 17 residues. Germline V gene lookup returns CDR1 MNHNS and CDR2 SASEGT.

The chain employs TRBV25-1 and TRBJ2-2; tentatively, D is TRBD2 (5 bases). Trimming shortened V by 3 bases and J by 3 bases, and 5 bases separated the two germline ends. The CDR3 has 13 residues. CDR1 is MGHDK and CDR2 is SYGVNS in the germline V gene. CDR3 in DNA: TGTGCCAGCAGTGAGGACTACACCGGGGAGCTGTTTTTT. Encoded protein: CASSEDYTGELFF.

The V and J genes are TRBV5-5 and TRBJ2-1; D might be TRBD1 (6 bases). V dropped 2 bases and J dropped 2 bases, with 17 bases sitting between them. The CDR3 runs 17 residues. Per the germline V gene, CDR1 is SGHKS and CDR2 is YYEKEE (reference sequence). The DNA for the CDR3 is TGTGCCAGCAGCTTTCCTTTCAGGGGCAAAGCCTACAATGAGCAGTTCTTC. Translation gives CASSFPFRGKAYNEQFF.

The gene calls are TRBV29-1 and TRBJ1-2; no clear D. CDR3 size: 14 residues. Trimming took off 0 bases at V and 2 bases at J, with 10 bases between the two ends. CDR1 and CDR2 from the germline V gene are SQVTM and ANQGSEA. CDR3 DNA sequence: TGCAGCGTTGAAGACAGTCCGTTGAACTATGGCTACACCTTC. It translates to CSVEDSPLNYGYTF.

This rearrangement joins TRBV6-5 to TRBJ2-5; D is possibly TRBD1 (5 bases). The CDR3 spans 15 residues. Looked up from germline, CDR1 is MNHEY and CDR2 is SVGAGI. With 6 bases removed from V and 4 bases from J, the gap between germline ends came to 18 bases. The DNA for the CDR3 is TGTGCCAGCAGCAATTTCAGGGCGCCGGTAGAGACCCAGTACTTC. It yields the protein CASSNFRAPVETQYF.

V and J are TRBV7-9 and TRBJ1-1; a possible D gene is TRBD1 (5 bases). Trimming shortened V by 5 bases and J by 3 bases, and 10 bases separated the two germline ends. There are 13 residues in the CDR3. The germline CDR1 and CDR2 sequences are SEHNR and FQNEAQ (reference sequence). The CDR3 nucleotides are TGTGCCAGCAGCCGCGGAGGGGACACTGAAGCTTTCTTT. Translation gives CASSRGGDTEAFF. Supplemented by reference TRBV7-9 and TRBJ1-1, the full variable domain reads DTGVSQNPRHKITKRGQNVTFRCDPISEHNRLYWYRQTLGQGPEFLTYFQNEAQLEKSRLLSDRFSAERPKGSFSTLEIQRTEQGDSAMYLCASSRGGDTEAFFGQGTRLTVV.

This clone came up once. The rearrangement joins TRBV19 to TRBJ1-2, with a weak D call TRBD1 (6 bases). Trimming shortened V by 3 bases and J by 5 bases, and 22 bases separated the two germline ends. CDR1 is LNHDA and CDR2 is SQIVND in the germline V gene (reference sequence). CDR3 length: 17 amino acids. The CDR3 DNA follows: TGTGCCAGTAGTATCCCCGGCGCAGGGGCCCAAGGGTATGGCTACACCTTC. It yields the protein CASSIPGAGAQGYGYTF.

Only a few counts were recorded for this clone. The chain couples TRBV5-1 to TRBJ2-3, with 8 bases fitting TRBD1. Germline V CDR1 and CDR2: SGHRS, YFSETQ. The CDR3 runs to 16 residues. Losses at the gene ends were 2 bases for V and 4 bases for J; bases not matched to a gene: 9. CDR3: CASSFLGQGQADTQYF. The CDR3, as DNA: TGCGCCAGCAGCTTCCTAGGACAGGGACAAGCAGATACGCAGTATTTT.

This clone was recorded once. This chain links TRBV7-6 with TRBJ1-3; the D is unclear. The CDR3 loop spans 16 amino acids. Germline V gene lookup returns CDR1 SGHVS and CDR2 FNYEAQ. V shed 1 base and J shed 0 bases, with 10 bases lying between them. The CDR3 coding sequence is TGTGCCAGCAGCTTAGGGCCCCCTTCCTCTGGAAACACCATATATTTT. Protein: CASSLGPPSSGNTIYF. The full variable domain, in which reference TRBV7-6 and TRBJ1-3 provide the parts outside the CDR3, is GAGVSQSPRYKVTKRGQDVALRCDPISGHVSLYWYRQALGQGPEFLTYFNYEAQQDKSGLPNDRFSAERPEGSISTLTIQRTEQRDSAMYRCASSLGPPSSGNTIYFGEGSWLTVV.

V gene TRBV21-1 combines with J gene TRBJ1-5; the table's D call, TRBD1, has no DNA check behind it. TRBV21-1 is described as a pseudogene. The CDR3 covers 14 residues. The CDR3 loop is CASSPGCSNQPQHF. CDR3 bases: TGTGCCAGCAGCCCAGGGTGCAGCAATCAGCCCCAGCATTTT.

J is TRBJ1-3 and V is TRBV27, with D possibly being TRBD1 (6 bases). CDR3 size: 15 residues. The germline V gene encodes CDR1 MNHEY and CDR2 SMNVEV (reference sequence). The V end lost 4 bases, the J end lost 5 bases, and 15 bases lay between the germline ends. The CDR3 nucleotides read TGTGCCAGCAGTTCCTCCGCCTGGGGGCGAAACACCATATATTTT. Translating it yields CASSSSAWGRNTIYF.

The table lists this clone with a few counts. The chain has TRBV11-3 and TRBJ1-1; 7 bases are a match to TRBD1. There are 13 residues in the CDR3. Germline V CDR1 and CDR2: SGHNT, YENEEA. Losses at the gene ends were 5 bases for V and 7 bases for J; bases not matched to a gene: 7. The CDR3 loop is CASSQGQFFEAFF. CDR3 in DNA: TGTGCCAGCAGCCAGGGACAGTTTTTTGAAGCTTTCTTT.

The chain links TRBV30 to TRBJ2-1; D unclear. Trimming removed 0 bases from V and 7 bases from J, with 7 bases in between. Germline CDR1 GTSNPN, CDR2 SVGIG (reference sequence). CDR3 length: 12 residues. CDR3 region: CAWSVLTNEQFF. CDR3 DNA sequence: TGTGCCTGGAGTGTCCTCACAAATGAGCAGTTCTTC.

The chain recombines TRBV6-5 with TRBJ1-2; D ambiguous. Trimming removed 0 bases at V and 8 bases at J, with 10 bases between. This CDR3 region has 13 residues. CDR1 and CDR2 (germline): MNHEY, SVGAGI. The CDR3 DNA reads TGTGCCAGCAGTTACTCGAGTGTACAGGGCTACACCTTC. It translates to CASSYSSVQGYTF.

The gene calls are TRBV7-2 and TRBJ1-2, with D possibly TRBD1 on 5 matching bases. The V end lost 7 bases, the J end lost 11 bases, and 14 bases lay between the germline ends. The CDR3 runs 11 residues. In germline, CDR1 is SGHTA, CDR2 FQGNSA. The CDR3, as DNA: TGTGCCAGCACGACGGGGGGAAGTTACACCTTC. Its translation is CASTTGGSYTF.

This clone was recorded only once. The same CDR3 arises from other DNA sequences in this sample as well. The chain links TRBV7-2 to TRBJ2-5; possible D gene TRBD2, 5 bases. V dropped 1 base and J dropped 3 bases, with 6 bases sitting between them. This CDR3 contains 13 residues. The germline gives CDR1 SGHTA, CDR2 FQGNSA. The DNA of the CDR3 is TGTGCCAGCAGCTTAGGGGGAGAAGAGACCCAGTACTTC. It specifies CASSLGGEETQYF.

The rearrangement links TRBV7-2 to TRBJ2-2; D remains ambiguous. The V end lost 4 bases, the J end lost 2 bases, and 2 bases lay between the germline ends. CDR1 is SGHTA, CDR2 FQGNSA, per germline. The CDR3 runs 12 residues. The CDR3 DNA sequence: TGTGCCAGCAGCTCTAACACCGGGGAGCTGTTTTTT. Its protein is CASSSNTGELFF.

The rearrangement uses TRBV5-1 and TRBJ2-3; 12 nucleotides line up with TRBD2. Trimming at V came to 4 bases and at J to 3 bases, leaving 6 bases not matched to a gene. This CDR3 region has 16 residues. CDR1 SGHRS and CDR2 YFSETQ come from the germline V gene. The CDR3 loop reads CASSAGLAGTTDTQYF. Here the CDR3 DNA reads TGCGCCAGCAGCGCGGGACTAGCGGGTACGACAGATACGCAGTATTTT.

V and J are TRBV4-2 and TRBJ1-1, with D possibly TRBD1 on 6 matching bases. Deletions cut 0 bases from V and 7 bases from J, with 21 bases between. Germline-derived CDR1 and CDR2 are LGHNA and YNFKEQ. The CDR3 runs 17 residues. The CDR3 protein is CASSQDPTPGDRSEAFF. DNA of the CDR3: TGTGCCAGCAGCCAAGATCCCACCCCAGGGGATCGGAGTGAAGCTTTCTTT.

The chain couples TRBV25-1 to TRBJ2-7; D is perhaps TRBD2 (6 bases). The CDR3 contains 11 residues. V was clipped by 10 bases and J by 6 bases, with 13 bases between them. The germline gives CDR1 MGHDK, CDR2 SYGVNS. The CDR3: CATSGGAEQYF. CDR3 nucleotides: TGTGCCACCTCAGGAGGGGCCGAGCAGTACTTC.

The chain carries TRBV5-4 and TRBJ2-3, with D hard to call. The germline V gene has CDR1 SGHNT and CDR2 YYREEE (reference sequence). The CDR3 sequence is 13 residues long. The V and J ends lost 0 bases and 4 bases respectively, with 6 bases between them. In nucleotides, the CDR3 is TGTGCCAGCAGCTTGGAGTACTCAGATACGCAGTATTTT. Translating gives CASSLEYSDTQYF.